Below, 10 T cell receptor beta chains from the same sample are listed, as sequenced in a study of cytomegalovirus exposure and HLA in healthy donors. The PCR employed 60 Vbeta primers together with 13 Jbeta primers. Using immunoSEQ multiplex PCR, the repertoire was profiled, and TCRdb retains in-frame clones only, with some absent. The data hold some 200,000 clones, with roughly 68% observed a single time. Sequencing input: PBMCs. All receptors come from a man aged 40-49 years in good health and CMV-seropositive.

This chain joins TRBV5-1 and TRBJ2-5; a possible D gene is TRBD2 (6 bases). The ends were cut back, 3 bases at V and 2 bases at J, with 11 bases in the middle. Germline lookup yields CDR1 SGHRS and CDR2 YFSETQ. This CDR3 spans 14 amino acids. CDR3 residues: CASSSPGLQETQYF. For the CDR3, the DNA is TGCGCCAGCAGCTCTCCAGGACTACAAGAGACCCAGTACTTC.

The chain links TRBV18 to TRBJ2-7, with 11 bases that match TRBD2. The CDR3 totals 19 residues. After removal of 3 bases from V and 2 bases from J, the junction contained 15 bases not matched to a gene. Per germline, CDR1 KGHSH and CDR2 LQKENI. The CDR3 loop is CASSPTSRAIAGGPYEQYF. The CDR3 coding sequence is TGTGCCAGCTCACCTACGTCACGAGCCATAGCGGGGGGGCCCTACGAGCAGTACTTC.

The genes are TRBV7-8 and TRBJ1-6; TRBD1 is a possible D gene (6 bases). The CDR3 runs 18 residues. The germline V and J ends were trimmed by 4 bases and 4 bases, with 20 bases remaining between them. Germline CDR1 SGHVS, CDR2 FQNEAQ. CDR3 residues: CASSSPRETGFYNSPLHF. The CDR3 DNA sequence: TGTGCCAGCAGCTCCCCGAGGGAGACAGGTTTTTATAATTCACCCCTCCACTTT.

This clone appeared a single time. The rearrangement links TRBV19 to TRBJ2-5, with 10 bases that match TRBD1. Germline V gene data show CDR1 as LNHDA and CDR2 as SQIVND (reference sequence). V lost 5 bases, J lost 4 bases, and 7 bases stayed unmatched. The CDR3 has 15 residues. CDR3 nucleotide sequence: TGTGCCAGTAGTCGGCTCGGGACAGGGGTAGAGACCCAGTACTTC. Its translation is CASSRLGTGVETQYF.

The chain employs TRBV5-4 and TRBJ2-2; TRBD1 agrees at 11 bases. V lost 2 bases, J lost 4 bases, and 4 bases stayed unmatched. Germline CDR1 is SGHNT and CDR2 is YYREEE (reference sequence). The CDR3 is 16 amino acids. This CDR3 reads CASSFGQGAGTGELFF. The CDR3 DNA sequence: TGTGCCAGCAGCTTCGGACAGGGGGCCGGCACCGGGGAGCTGTTTTTT.

The rearrangement joins TRBV7-9 to TRBJ1-2; 7 positions agree with TRBD1. This CDR3 contains 13 residues. J gave up 4 bases and V 6 bases, and 5 bases lay outside the gene matches. The germline CDR1 and CDR2 sequences are SEHNR and FQNEAQ (reference sequence). CDR3 DNA: TGTGCCAGCAGTTGGGACAGCGTCTATGGCTACACCTTC. This codes for CASSWDSVYGYTF.

The genes are TRBV4-1 and TRBJ2-3; 10 nucleotides match TRBD2. Germline CDR1 and CDR2: MGHRA and YSYEKL. V lost 3 bases to trimming and J lost 0 bases; unmatched junction nucleotides: 3. This CDR3 region has 16 residues. The CDR3: CASSHSAGGSTDTQYF. CDR3 DNA: TGCGCCAGCAGCCATTCAGCGGGGGGGAGCACAGATACGCAGTATTTT.

The chain joins TRBV27 to TRBJ2-7, with TRBD2 matching over 12 bases. Germline V gene data show CDR1 as MNHEY and CDR2 as SMNVEV (reference sequence). The CDR3 consists of 15 residues. With 6 bases clipped from V and 6 bases from J, the junction kept 9 bases outside the gene matches. The CDR3 bases are TGTGCCAGCAGGGCCTTAGCACTAGCGGGGGGCGAGCAGTACTTC. The encoded protein is CASRALALAGGEQYF.

The chain employs TRBV7-9 and TRBJ1-1; D is ambiguous. Trimming removed 5 bases from V and 8 bases from J, with 18 bases in between. Germline V gives CDR1 SEHNR, CDR2 FQNEAQ (reference sequence). This CDR3 comprises 14 residues. Here the CDR3 reads CASSPSTSFSEAFF. DNA for the CDR3: TGTGCCAGCAGCCCCTCCACCTCTTTTAGCGAAGCTTTCTTT.

The chain combines TRBV7-9 with TRBJ1-1; D possibly corresponds to TRBD1 (5 bases). The germline V gene has CDR1 SEHNR and CDR2 FQNEAQ (reference sequence). CDR3 length: 15 amino acids. Trimming took off 3 bases at V and 2 bases at J, with 13 bases between the two ends. The DNA of the CDR3 is TGTGCCAGCAGCTTCCGACAGCTAACTAACACTGAAGCTTTCTTT. Its translation is CASSFRQLTNTEAFF.